Listed here are 8 T cell receptor beta chains from one sample, sequenced in a study of memory CD4+ T cells and cytomegalovirus serostatus. Assay used: immunoSEQ multiplex PCR; TCRdb lists only in-frame clones, some missing. The sample records roughly 53,000 clones, just over 75% being singletons. The sort gate was single viable CD3+CD4+CD8-CD45RO+ cells for memory CD4+ T cells. Sample: memory CD4+ T cells from blood. These receptors were collected from an adult in good health and CMV-seronegative.

The V and J genes are TRBV15 and TRBJ1-5; D is unclear. Germline CDR1 LNHNV, CDR2 YYDKDF (reference sequence). This CDR3 spans 17 amino acids. Trimming shortened V by 5 bases and J by 4 bases, and 21 bases separated the two germline ends. CDR3 loop: CATSSSPGSRRNQPQHF. The CDR3, as DNA: TGTGCCACCAGCTCCTCACCTGGGTCCAGAAGGAATCAGCCCCAGCATTTT.

This clone was seen just once. The chain employs TRBV29-1 and TRBJ1-4; D uncertain. Germline-derived CDR1 and CDR2 are SQVTM and ANQGSEA. The V end lost 7 bases, the J end lost 0 bases, and 9 bases lay between the germline ends. The CDR3 spans 13 residues. CDR3 residues: CSARTATNEKLFF. CDR3 DNA sequence: TGCAGCGCCCGGACGGCAACTAATGAAAAACTGTTTTTT.

V is TRBV7-8 and J is TRBJ2-6, with TRBD1 matching over 12 bases. Germline lookup yields CDR1 SGHVS and CDR2 FQNEAQ. This CDR3 spans 18 amino acids. Trimming at V came to 5 bases and at J to 3 bases, leaving 8 bases not matched to a gene. The CDR3 sequence: CASSGRDRGRLGANVLTF. The CDR3, as DNA: TGTGCCAGCAGCGGAAGGGACAGGGGGCGCCTTGGGGCCAACGTCCTGACTTTC.

As concerns this clone: The identical CDR3 is also encoded by other nucleotide sequences in the sample. The genes are TRBV4-3 and TRBJ2-1, with TRBD2 matching 13 bases. The CDR3 is 15 residues long. V lost 4 bases to trimming and J lost 10 bases; unmatched junction nucleotides: 7. Germline V CDR1 and CDR2: LGHNA, YSLEER. Here the CDR3 reads CASSLGLAGASEQFF. The CDR3 DNA is TGCGCCAGCAGCCTAGGACTAGCGGGAGCCTCGGAGCAGTTCTTC.

As DNA, the CDR3 is TGCGCCAGCAGCAAGGGACTAGCGGGAGGGTGGGGTTACAATGAGCAGTTCTTC. Its translation is CASSKGLAGGWGYNEQFF. J is TRBJ2-1 and V is TRBV5-1; TRBD2 aligns across 16 bases. Germline CDR1 reads SGHRS; CDR2 reads YFSETQ. The CDR3 has 18 residues. Trimming took 4 bases from V and 4 from J; bases not matched to a gene: 8.

Concerning this clone itself: One junction end disagrees with the germline gene, perhaps due to a read error. The rearrangement links TRBV4-3 to TRBJ2-7, with 8 bases lining up with TRBD2. Per the germline V gene, CDR1 is LGHNA and CDR2 is YSLEER. The CDR3 contains 15 residues. CDR3 nucleotide sequence: TGCGCCAGCAGCCAAGATCGGGGGGGCTCCAACGAGCAGTACTTC. This encodes CASSQDRGGSNEQYF.

This clone was counted between two and nine times. The V gene is TRBV19, the J gene TRBJ1-5; 7 bases are a match to TRBD1. This CDR3 region has 17 residues. V dropped 1 base and J dropped 5; count of bases not matched to a gene: 11. CDR1 and CDR2 from the germline V gene are LNHDA and SQIVND (reference sequence). CDR3 coding DNA: TGTGCCAGTAGTATAGCCCGGGGGCAGGGGGAATATCAGCCCCAGCATTTT. This encodes CASSIARGQGEYQPQHF.

This clone was picked up one time. The genes are TRBV5-6 and TRBJ1-2; D unclear. Germline CDR1 and CDR2: SGHDT and YYEEEE. The V end was cut by 2 bases, the J end by 8 bases, with 22 bases between. The CDR3 covers 16 residues. The CDR3 DNA sequence: TGTGCCAGCAGCTTTAATCAAGGTCTGGGGTTTGGCGGCTACACCTTC. As protein: CASSFNQGLGFGGYTF.